This T cell receptor (beta chain) was obtained from a study of technical replicates of blood from a handful of donors. Libraries were prepared by immunoSEQ multiplex PCR; TCRdb keeps only in-frame clonotypes and omits some of them. The sample gives about 76,000 clones, approximately 94% of which show up once; around 0.37% is in the top ten. Germline V gene sequence: CDR1 SQVTM, CDR2 ANQGSEA. Germline trimming cut 8 bases from V and 4 bases from J; bases unmatched to any gene: 7. This CDR3 has 13 residues. Sequenced input: T cells isolated from PBMCs. The TCR comes from a human donor in good health. V and J are TRBV29-1 and TRBJ2-7, with 11 bases that match TRBD2. CDR3 nucleotides: TGCAGCTTCACTAGCGGGAGTACGTACGAGCAGTACTTC. This codes for CSFTSGSTYEQYF.